Described below is a single T cell receptor (beta chain) sequence and its context. TCRdb's copy holds only in-frame clones and misses some; the assay was immunoSEQ multiplex PCR. Seen here are about 38,000 clones, around 87% observed once, and the top ten hold 0.55% to 0.7%. The entry originates in a study of T cell changes during pregnancy in multiple sclerosis. The CDR3 is 20 amino acids. Germline trimming cut 3 bases from V and 9 bases from J; bases unmatched to any gene: 25. Germline V gene data show CDR1 as LGHNA and CDR2 as YSLEER. This sequence joins TRBV4-3 and TRBJ2-1, with 8 nucleotides matching TRBD1. Sequencing was performed on CD4+ T cells from peripheral blood mononuclear cells, taken in the second trimester of pregnancy. The clonotype was recovered from a female donor with multiple sclerosis, enrolled in a pregnancy study. This CDR3 reads CASSQGQDRVEILQAAEQFF. DNA for the CDR3: TGCGCCAGCAGCCAGGGTCAGGACAGGGTAGAGATCCTCCAAGCCGCTGAGCAGTTCTTC.